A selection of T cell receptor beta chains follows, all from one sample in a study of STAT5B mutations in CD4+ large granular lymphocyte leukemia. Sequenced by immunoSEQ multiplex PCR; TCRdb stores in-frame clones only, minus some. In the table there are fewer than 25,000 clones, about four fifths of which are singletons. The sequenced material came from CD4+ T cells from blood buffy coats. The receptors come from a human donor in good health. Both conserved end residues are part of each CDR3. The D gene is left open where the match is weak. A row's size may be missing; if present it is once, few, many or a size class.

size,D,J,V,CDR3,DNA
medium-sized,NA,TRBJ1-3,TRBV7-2,CASSLGASSGNTIYF,TGTGCCAGCAGCTTAGGGGCCAGCTCTGGAAACACCATATATTTT
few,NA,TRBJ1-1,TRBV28,CASSPPWGRGTEAFF,TGTGCCAGCAGTCCCCCGTGGGGGCGGGGAACTGAAGCTTTCTTT
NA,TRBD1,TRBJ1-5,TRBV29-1,CSVGQGGNQPQHF,TGCAGCGTCGGACAGGGGGGCAATCAGCCCCAGCATTTT
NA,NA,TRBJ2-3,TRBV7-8,CASTLLAFSSTDTQYF,TGTGCCAGCACCCTTTTAGCGTTCTCCTCCACAGATACGCAGTATTTT
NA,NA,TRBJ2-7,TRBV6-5,CATQGGYEQYF,TGTGCCACCCAGGGGGGCTACGAGCAGTACTTC
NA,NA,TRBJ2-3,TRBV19,CASSGGLASDTQYF,TGTGCCAGTTCTGGGGGGCTAGCGAGTGATACGCAGTATTTT
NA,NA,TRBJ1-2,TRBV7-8,CASSFAFGANYGYTF,TGTGCCAGCAGCTTCGCATTTGGGGCAAACTATGGCTACACCTTC
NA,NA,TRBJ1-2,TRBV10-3,CAISEGNSVGYTF,TGTGCCATCAGTGAGGGCAACAGTGTCGGCTACACCTTC
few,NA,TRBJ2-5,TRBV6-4,CASSDSGTQRPTLQETQYF,TGTGCCAGCAGTGACTCGGGGACCCAGCGGCCAACACTTCAAGAGACCCAGTACTTC
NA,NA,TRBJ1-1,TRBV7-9,CASSLVGRSRTEAFF,TGTGCCAGCAGCTTAGTCGGCAGAAGTCGGACTGAAGCTTTCTTT
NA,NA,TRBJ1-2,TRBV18,CASSQQGLQGYTF,TGTGCCAGCTCACAACAAGGCTTGCAGGGCTACACCTTC
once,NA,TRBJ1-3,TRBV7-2,CASSLAAAGNTIYF,TGTGCCAGCAGCTTAGCGGCTGCTGGAAACACCATATATTTT
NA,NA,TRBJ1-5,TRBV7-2,CASSLQGLTNQPQHF,TGTGCCAGCAGCTTACAGGGACTGACTAATCAGCCCCAGCATTTT
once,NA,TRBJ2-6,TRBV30,CAWSVSPSGANVLTF,TGTGCCTGGAGTGTATCCCCCTCTGGGGCCAACGTCCTGACTTTC
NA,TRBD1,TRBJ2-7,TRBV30,CAWSVQGAGSYEQYF,TGTGCCTGGAGTGTACAGGGGGCCGGCTCCTACGAGCAGTACTTC